The 22 T cell receptor beta chains given below trace back to one sample, sequenced in a study of early T cells in non-severe SARS-CoV-2 infection. MiXCR, run by TCRdb on the 5' RACE reads, gives a single entry per CDR3 protein. The repertoire holds about 100,000 distinct CDR3 sequences, about 13% seen once, with about 2.3% in the top ten. The sample taken for sequencing was whole blood. Source of these receptors: an adult who was a healthcare worker with PCR-confirmed SARS-CoV-2 infection or an uninfected control (not recorded which).

The table lists this clonotype with a few counts. The chain is built from TRBV5-1 and TRBJ2-1; tentatively, D is TRBD2 (6 bases). The CDR3 is 14 amino acids. Per the germline V gene, CDR1 is SGHRS and CDR2 is YFSETQ. V was pared by 4 bases and J by 8 bases, with 16 bases between. The CDR3 loop reads CASSGGVAWDEQFF. DNA for the CDR3: TGCGCCAGCAGCGGAGGGGTGGCTTGGGATGAGCAGTTCTTC.

This clonotype appeared many times. The V and J genes are TRBV3-1 and TRBJ1-2; no clear D. The germline V gene encodes CDR1 LGHDT and CDR2 YNNKEL (reference sequence). V lost 0 bases and J 4 bases, leaving 12 bases between the germline ends. This CDR3 has 15 residues. This chain's CDR3 is CASSQDRSSLYGYTF. The CDR3 coding sequence is TGTGCCAGCAGCCAAGATCGGTCCAGTCTCTATGGCTACACCTTC.

The chain links TRBV12-3 or TRBV12-4 to TRBJ2-7; 9 positions agree with TRBD1. The length of the CDR3 is 15 residues. Trimming at V came to 6 bases and at J to 3 bases, leaving 9 bases not matched to a gene. The DNA of the CDR3 is TGTGCCAGCAGCCCAGCCGGGGACAGGGTCTACGAGCAGTACTTC. This encodes CASSPAGDRVYEQYF.

This clonotype was observed a few times. The rearrangement joins TRBV29-1 to TRBJ1-2, with 12 bases aligning to TRBD1. Germline loops: CDR1 SQVTM, CDR2 ANQGSEA. The J segment lost 2 bases and the V segment lost 3 bases, leaving 4 bases of the junction unmatched. The CDR3 spans 15 residues. The CDR3: CSVEGQGAGNYGYTF. CDR3 DNA sequence: TGCAGCGTTGAGGGACAGGGGGCCGGCAACTATGGCTACACCTTC.

This clonotype has a handful of counts. The V call is TRBV27, the J call TRBJ2-3; 11 positions agree with TRBD2. The CDR3 has 17 residues. The V gene's germline CDR1 is MNHEY and CDR2 SMNVEV (reference sequence). J gave up 10 bases and V 2 bases, and 14 bases lay outside the gene matches. The CDR3 sequence is CASSLEASGGYTRAQYF. Here the CDR3 DNA reads TGTGCCAGCAGTTTAGAGGCTAGCGGGGGGTATACGAGGGCGCAGTATTTT.

This sequence joins TRBV20-1 and TRBJ2-7, with TRBD1 matching over 7 bases. The CDR3 runs to 15 residues. The germline V gene has CDR1 DFQATT and CDR2 SNEGSKA (reference sequence). V shed 1 base, J shed 3 bases, and the junction held 9 bases outside the gene matches. As DNA, the CDR3 is TGCAGTGCTAGAGCCGACAGGGAACTTGACTACGAGCAGTACTTC. It yields the protein CSARADRELDYEQYF.

The genes are TRBV2 and TRBJ2-7; D may be TRBD2 (7 bases). Trimming cost V 8 bases and J 2 bases, with 13 bases left between them. CDR3 length: 13 residues. Germline V lookup: CDR1 SNHLY, CDR2 FYNNEI. The CDR3 sequence: CASGGGHTYEQYF. The DNA for the CDR3 is TGTGCCAGCGGCGGGGGCCACACCTACGAGCAGTACTTC. Complete variable domain (other parts from reference TRBV2 and TRBJ2-7): EPEVTQTPSHQVTQMGQEVILRCVPISNHLYFYWYRQILGQKVEFLVSFYNNEISEKSEIFDDQFSVERPDGSNFTLKIRSTKLEDSAMYFCASGGGHTYEQYFGPGTRLTVT.

The chain carries TRBV29-1 and TRBJ1-1; D possibly corresponds to TRBD1 (5 bases). With 4 bases removed from V and 1 base from J, the gap between germline ends came to 16 bases. The germline gives CDR1 SQVTM, CDR2 ANQGSEA. The CDR3 covers 15 residues. The chain's CDR3 is CSVAGRAWSNTEAFF. As DNA, the CDR3 is TGCAGCGTTGCAGGGAGGGCGTGGTCGAACACTGAAGCTTTCTTT.

Ten or more counts support this clonotype. This rearrangement joins TRBV6-1 to TRBJ2-7, with D unresolved. Germline values: CDR1 MNHNS, CDR2 SASEGT. This CDR3 contains 15 residues. V was shortened by 0 bases and J by 0 bases, with 9 bases between the two germline ends. CDR3 sequence: CASSEAPPPSYEQYF. The CDR3 bases are TGTGCCAGCAGTGAAGCGCCCCCCCCCTCCTACGAGCAGTACTTC.

The chain employs TRBV29-1 and TRBJ2-7; tentative D call: TRBD2 (6 bases). The CDR3 is 13 amino acids. The germline V and J ends were trimmed by 3 bases and 0 bases, with 9 bases remaining between them. Per germline, CDR1 SQVTM and CDR2 ANQGSEA. The CDR3 is CSVEGGNSYEQYF. CDR3 sequence (DNA): TGCAGCGTTGAGGGGGGTAACTCCTACGAGCAGTACTTC.

This chain joins TRBV6-6 and TRBJ2-7, with 9 bases aligning to TRBD2. The germline CDR1 and CDR2 sequences are MNHNY and SVGAGI (reference sequence). V was clipped by 2 bases and J by 5 bases; unmatched bases: 10. The CDR3 totals 16 residues. The CDR3 sequence: CASSYASARGGHEQYF. The CDR3 nucleotides read TGTGCCAGCAGTTACGCCAGTGCGCGGGGGGGACACGAGCAGTACTTC.

In this sample, this clonotype turned up many times. The CDR3 DNA sequence: TGCAGTGCCGGACAGGGCGGGACTGAAGCTTTCTTT. Amino acids: CSAGQGGTEAFF. The chain has TRBV20-1 and TRBJ1-1; 8 bases fit TRBD1. The CDR3 runs to 12 residues. V lost 6 bases to trimming and J lost 5 bases; unmatched junction nucleotides: 5. Germline-derived CDR1 and CDR2 are DFQATT and SNEGSKA (reference sequence).

This clonotype was observed a handful of times. The CDR3 DNA follows: TGTGCCAGCAGTTACCTGGACAGGGATGAAGAGACCCAGTACTTC. Amino acids: CASSYLDRDEETQYF. The gene calls are TRBV6-2 or TRBV6-3 and TRBJ2-5; 8 nucleotides line up with TRBD1. CDR3 length equals 15 residues. J was trimmed by 3 bases and V by 2 bases; bases with no gene match: 5. CDR1 and CDR2 (germline): MNHEY, SVGEGT.

The genes are TRBV5-6 and TRBJ1-5, with D tentatively TRBD1 (6 bases). The CDR3 sequence is 15 residues long. Germline V lookup: CDR1 SGHDT, CDR2 YYEEEE. Between the trimmed V and J ends, which lost 5 bases and 4 bases, there was a span of 16 bases. The CDR3 DNA sequence: TGTGCCAGCAGTTTTGGATGGGGGCTTAATCAGCCCCAGCATTTT. Translated: CASSFGWGLNQPQHF.

This clonotype was counted between two and nine times. This chain connects TRBV6-6 to TRBJ1-2, with 10 bases that match TRBD1. The CDR3 covers 14 residues. Germline CDR1 and CDR2: MNHNY and SVGAGI (reference sequence). The V segment lost 6 bases and the J segment 3 bases; nucleotides outside the gene matches: 4. The CDR3 DNA reads TGTGCCAGCAGACGACAGGGGGCCTACTATGGCTACACCTTC. Amino acid sequence: CASRRQGAYYGYTF.

The chain uses TRBV5-1 and TRBJ1-5; 7 bases map to TRBD1. This CDR3 is 15 amino acids long. V dropped 0 bases and J dropped 1; count of bases not matched to a gene: 1. Per germline, CDR1 SGHRS and CDR2 YFSETQ. CDR3 nucleotides: TGCGCCAGCAGCTTGGGACAGGGCAGCAATCAGCCCCAGCATTTT. Translated: CASSLGQGSNQPQHF.

This clonotype was counted many times. The DNA of the CDR3 is TGTGCCAGCAGCCAAATCCGTGGGGGCCTCACAGATACGCAGTATTTT. As protein: CASSQIRGGLTDTQYF. The chain has TRBV14 and TRBJ2-3, with a weak D call TRBD1 (6 bases). The germline V and J ends were trimmed by 2 bases and 2 bases, with 14 bases remaining between them. Germline V gene sequence: CDR1 SGHDN, CDR2 FVKESK. The CDR3 totals 16 residues.

This clonotype was observed a handful of times. V is TRBV29-1 and J is TRBJ2-3, with D uncertain. The CDR3 is 11 residues long. V was trimmed by 6 bases and J by 3 bases, leaving 7 bases between them. Germline CDR1 is SQVTM and CDR2 is ANQGSEA. The chain's CDR3 is CSVALTDTQYF. In DNA, the CDR3 is TGCAGCGTGGCCCTAACAGATACGCAGTATTTT.

Many counts were recorded for this clonotype. CDR3 sequence (DNA): TGTGCCAGCAGCCTGAAGGGGACAGCGGGGACTTATGGCTACACCTTC. This sequence encodes CASSLKGTAGTYGYTF. The chain joins TRBV3-1 to TRBJ1-2; 7 bases fit TRBD1. This CDR3 has 16 amino acids. Germline CDR1 is LGHDT and CDR2 is YNNKEL (reference sequence). Unmatched junction bases numbered 13, after V lost 4 bases and J lost 5 bases.

V usage is TRBV18 and J usage is TRBJ1-2; 9 positions agree with TRBD1. V was clipped by 1 base and J by 8 bases; unmatched bases: 23. The CDR3 totals 20 residues. CDR1 and CDR2 from the germline V gene are KGHSH and LQKENI. The CDR3 loop is CASSPLPMDRGPSAHRGYTF. CDR3 DNA sequence: TGTGCCAGCTCACCACTCCCCATGGACAGGGGACCCTCTGCTCACCGGGGCTACACCTTC.

The rearrangement links TRBV9 to TRBJ2-1, with 9 bases lining up with TRBD1. The CDR3 runs to 15 residues. CDR1 and CDR2 (germline): SGDLS, YYNGEE. The V gene end was trimmed by 4 bases and the J gene end by 5 bases; junction bases not matched to a gene: 7. The CDR3 bases are TGTGCCAGCAGCTCCCGACAGGGGGGGGACAATGAGCAGTTCTTC. The encoded protein is CASSSRQGGDNEQFF.

This clonotype was seen at least ten times. The rearrangement joins TRBV28 to TRBJ1-3; the D gene is possibly TRBD1 (5 bases). CDR3 length equals 17 residues. Germline V CDR1 and CDR2: MDHEN, SYDVKM. Trimming took 8 bases from V and 7 from J, leaving 27 bases between them. In DNA, the CDR3 is TGTGCCAGCGTGCGGGGACCCTACAATGTGGCCTCCAACACCATATATTTT. This encodes CASVRGPYNVASNTIYF.